The clone carrying this T cell receptor (beta chain) was recorded only once. Its matching antigen is unknown. Germline values: CDR1 LGHDT, CDR2 YNNKEL (reference sequence). Trimming took off 1 base at V and 4 bases at J, with 10 bases between the two ends. The CDR3 has 14 amino acids. The data stem from a study of T cell responses to AZD1222 COVID-19 vaccine. Across the whole study: Analyses pooled second doses at about 4 or about 12 weeks. Study conclusions and caveats: Recipients of two AZD1222 doses showed rising Spike-specific TCR breadth and depth. The donor cohort was predominantly white British with a female majority, and clonal diversity may have been underestimated. CD4 TCRs linked to vaccination spanned spike, dominating at 160-218 and 743-854.

Data came from immunoSEQ multiplex PCR; TCRdb stores just in-frame clones and leaves some out. The table has some 140,000 clones, approximately 90% seen once; the top ten hold about 3%. The clonotype originates from an adult in good health. The source was peripheral blood, collected on day 0 of AZD1222 vaccination. The chain is built from TRBV3-1 (or the pseudogene TRBV3-2) and TRBJ2-5, with a tentative D call TRBD2 (5 bases). In nucleotides, the CDR3 is TGTGCCAGCAGCCAAGTAATGAGGGTAGAGACCCAGTACTTC. It specifies CASSQVMRVETQYF.